This T cell receptor (beta chain) was identified during a study of naive and memory T cell subsets. Study-wide results and limits: In naive cells, over 90% of TCR sequences were seen only once.

An equimolar mix of two oligonucleotides served as the beta constant-region primer for TRBC1 and TRBC2. Nested alpha and beta constant-region primers with the SP2 primer drove four PCR rounds on ligated cDNA. TCRdb re-called the UMI-ligation and nested PCR reads through MiXCR, storing one row per CDR3 protein. The sample lists 9,700 or so distinct CDR3 sequences; 4.5% to 7% were seen once. The table lists this clonotype with many counts. Its cognate antigen is unknown. The receptor was isolated from a human donor in good health. Sequenced sample: CD4+ TEMRA cells from blood. Indicated subset: effector memory re-expressing CD45RA, CD45RA+ CD27-.

The CDR3 region has the DNA TGTGCCAGCTCAACCGGACTAGCGGGGGGAGACAATGAGCAGTTCTTC. Its protein product is CASSTGLAGGDNEQFF. The chain couples TRBV18 to TRBJ2-1; 14 positions agree with TRBD2. The CDR3 runs 16 residues. Germline V CDR1 and CDR2: KGHSH, LQKENI. V lost 5 bases, J lost 5 bases, and 5 bases stayed unmatched. Using reference TRBV18 and TRBJ2-1 for the parts outside the CDR3, the full variable domain is NAGVMQNPRHLVRRRGQEARLRCSPMKGHSHVYWYRQLPEEGLKFMVYLQKENIIDESGMPKERFSAEFPKEGPSILRIQQVVRGDSAAYFCASSTGLAGGDNEQFFGPGTRLTVL.